This is a list of T cell receptor beta chains from one sample in a study of T cells in localized non-small cell lung cancer. Assay: immunoSEQ multiplex PCR; the TCRdb copy retains only in-frame clones and omits some. This table holds around 19,000 clones, around 80% found once. The source material was peripheral blood, sampled before any cancer treatment. The receptors were gathered from a male donor at least 60 years old with stage III lung adenocarcinoma. Both conserved end residues are part of each CDR3. Some rows mark clone size as missing; the rest say once, few, many or name a class of expanded clone.

V gene	clone size	J gene	CDR3 protein
TRBV9	once	TRBJ2-1	CASSVVGQPHYNEQFF
TRBV27	.	TRBJ2-7	CASRGWGEQYF
TRBV6-1	.	TRBJ2-7	CASSDTEGGSEQYF
TRBV14	.	TRBJ2-5	CASSQADRPGTQYF
TRBV11-2	.	TRBJ2-5	CASSSHQETQYF
TRBV28	.	TRBJ2-7	CASSAPAGAYEQYF
TRBV29-1	.	TRBJ2-3	CSALKDLNPDTQYF
TRBV7-2	.	TRBJ2-5	CASSNPGIESETQYF
TRBV7-9	.	TRBJ1-3	CASSLSQGSGNTIYF
TRBV11-1	.	TRBJ2-6	CASRAGGSGANVLTF
TRBV10-3	.	TRBJ2-7	CAIGGQGYEQYF
TRBV7-9	once	TRBJ2-3	CASSLALLRGRGPDTQYF
TRBV28	.	TRBJ1-4	CASSRTRGSEKLFF
TRBV19	.	TRBJ1-6	CASSGQGPGSSYNSPLHF
TRBV5-1	once	TRBJ2-2	CASSSSPGGPDTGELFF
TRBV4-1	once	TRBJ2-7	CASSGSQDSLREQYF
TRBV5-8	.	TRBJ1-2	CASSRDRDYGYTF
TRBV6-5	.	TRBJ2-2	CASSYSTTGELFF
TRBV19	.	TRBJ2-1	CASSARLVTYNEQFF
TRBV7-9	.	TRBJ2-3	CASSLALVRSDTQYF
TRBV19	.	TRBJ1-1	CASSAGDTEAFF
TRBV9	.	TRBJ2-3	CASSVGVAGNTDTQYF
TRBV5-5	.	TRBJ1-5	CASSSAPLGNQPQHF
TRBV6-6	.	TRBJ2-7	CASKGPRGSYEQYF
TRBV27	.	TRBJ1-6	CASSLPQGGSPLHF
TRBV27	.	TRBJ1-5	CASSSGQGAIQPQHF
TRBV5-1	.	TRBJ1-1	CASSPDRVNTEAFF
TRBV6-1	.	TRBJ2-7	CASSEFRDSYYEQYF
TRBV21-1	.	TRBJ2-3	CASSDVFCPTTDTQYF
TRBV7-7	.	TRBJ2-5	CASSFAPGLWETQYF
TRBV5-1	.	TRBJ2-1	CASGPGADNEQFF
TRBV18	.	TRBJ2-7	CASSGQGDAYEQYF
TRBV5-4	once	TRBJ1-2	CASSEGAPSPYGYTF
TRBV6-1	.	TRBJ2-1	CASSAGTVTNEQFF
TRBV6-6	.	TRBJ1-4	CASSYSDGGDEKLFF
TRBV2	.	TRBJ1-5	CASSSGLQNQPQHF
TRBV11-2	.	TRBJ2-5	CASSLGGRETQYF
TRBV16	.	TRBJ1-5	CASSPGTGEWQPQHF
TRBV15	few	TRBJ2-1	CATSRTASGVGDEQFF
TRBV5-1	.	TRBJ1-2	CASSDPGQVTSGYTF
TRBV14	.	TRBJ1-4	CASSQGSGTRGEKLFF
TRBV18	.	TRBJ2-3	CASSPPGKAGAADTQYF
TRBV7-9	.	TRBJ1-6	CASSLEGFWQGANSPLHF
TRBV9	.	TRBJ2-1	CASSPPGYNEQFF
TRBV11-2	.	TRBJ2-7	CASSFPPPSYEQYF
TRBV14	.	TRBJ1-6	CASSQSGLHNSPLHF
TRBV5-1	.	TRBJ1-2	CASSLGQAFGYGYTF
TRBV7-3	.	TRBJ1-1	CASSLNNDRGEAFF
TRBV7-9	.	TRBJ2-5	CASSSYPQETQYF
TRBV5-4	.	TRBJ2-6	CASSLLGGKSGANVLTF
TRBV19	once	TRBJ1-2	CATREVGTAGYYGYTF